This entry lists 20 T cell receptor beta chains sequenced from one sample in a study of cytomegalovirus exposure and HLA in healthy donors. Data came from immunoSEQ multiplex PCR; TCRdb stores just in-frame clones and leaves some out. Of 85,000 to 120,000 clones listed, less than 90% are singletons. Sequences were obtained from PBMCs. The receptors stem from a young woman in good health and CMV-seropositive.

The chain has TRBV11-2 and TRBJ1-4, with D hard to call. CDR3 length: 15 amino acids. From germline, CDR1 is SGHAT and CDR2 FQNNGV. V was trimmed by 4 bases and J by 3 bases, leaving 12 bases between them. The chain's CDR3 is CASSSLGGPNEKLFF. The CDR3 DNA reads as TGTGCCAGCAGCTCTTTAGGAGGGCCTAATGAAAAACTGTTTTTT.

V gene TRBV19 combines with J gene TRBJ1-5, with D perhaps TRBD1 (6 bases). The germline V and J ends were trimmed by 3 bases and 6 bases, with 15 bases remaining between them. This CDR3 region has 15 residues. Per the germline V gene, CDR1 is LNHDA and CDR2 is SQIVND (reference sequence). The CDR3 region is CASSIHPRGGQPQHF. DNA of the CDR3: TGTGCCAGTAGTATTCATCCCAGGGGCGGTCAGCCCCAGCATTTT.

This sequence joins TRBV5-6 and TRBJ2-1; 8 bases agree with TRBD1. The CDR3 loop spans 13 amino acids. CDR1 is SGHDT and CDR2 is YYEEEE in the germline V gene. Losses at the gene ends were 4 bases for V and 5 bases for J; bases not matched to a gene: 2. This CDR3 reads CASSTRGHNEQFF. CDR3 bases: TGTGCCAGCAGCACCAGGGGGCACAATGAGCAGTTCTTC. The full variable domain, rest sourced from reference TRBV5-6 and TRBJ2-1, is DAGVTQSPTHLIKTRGQQVTLRCSPKSGHDTVSWYQQALGQGPQFIFQYYEEEERQRGNFPDRFSGHQFPNYSSELNVNALLLGDSALYLCASSTRGHNEQFFGPGTRLTVL.

The V and J genes are TRBV13 and TRBJ2-5; no clear D. There are 12 residues in the CDR3. The V and J ends lost 5 bases and 5 bases respectively, with 9 bases between them. Germline values: CDR1 PRHDT, CDR2 FYEKMQ (reference sequence). The CDR3 reads CASSPDMETQYF. For the CDR3, the DNA is TGTGCCAGCAGCCCTGACATGGAGACCCAGTACTTC.

The J gene is TRBJ1-1, the V gene TRBV6-5; 7 bases align to TRBD1. The CDR3 length is 15 residues. With 7 bases clipped from V and 4 bases from J, the junction kept 12 bases outside the gene matches. Looked up from germline, CDR1 is MNHEY and CDR2 is SVGAGI. CDR3 DNA sequence: TGTGCCAGCACTAACCCGACAGGGTCGAGCACTGAAGCTTTCTTT. Protein: CASTNPTGSSTEAFF.

The chain employs TRBV4-1 and TRBJ2-5, with TRBD2 matching 10 bases. V was clipped by 1 base and J by 7 bases; unmatched bases: 9. Germline values: CDR1 MGHRA, CDR2 YSYEKL. This CDR3 contains 16 residues. CDR3 coding DNA: TGCGCCAGCAGCCAAGGATTTAGCGGGGGGCAGGGGACCCAGTACTTC. It translates to CASSQGFSGGQGTQYF.

The V and J genes are TRBV27 and TRBJ1-5, with TRBD1 matching over 9 bases. CDR1 is MNHEY and CDR2 is SMNVEV in the germline V gene (reference sequence). The V and J ends lost 5 bases and 9 bases, in that order; junction bases with no gene match: 8. This CDR3 is 14 amino acids long. The CDR3 DNA sequence: TGTGCCAGCAGTCCCGGGACAGGGCTGACGCCCCAGCATTTT. Protein: CASSPGTGLTPQHF.

The J gene is TRBJ2-1, the V gene TRBV10-3; the match to TRBD2 covers 14 bases. The ends lost 0 bases at V and 10 bases at J; junction bases unmatched: 5. Germline V gene data show CDR1 as ENHRY and CDR2 as SYGVKD. The CDR3 is 16 residues long. CDR3 sequence: CAISESGLAGVREQFF. CDR3 sequence (DNA): TGTGCCATCAGTGAGTCGGGACTAGCGGGGGTGAGGGAGCAGTTCTTC.

CDR3 amino acids: CASTPLAGSYNEQFF. The CDR3, as DNA: TGTGCCAGTACCCCGCTAGCGGGGTCCTACAATGAGCAGTTCTTC. J is TRBJ2-1 and V is TRBV19, with TRBD2 matching 9 bases. Per germline, CDR1 LNHDA and CDR2 SQIVND (reference sequence). This CDR3 has 15 amino acids. J was trimmed by 1 base and V by 7 bases; bases with no gene match: 5.

This clone was recorded a few times. This rearrangement joins TRBV4-1 to TRBJ2-7, with TRBD1 matching over 10 bases. The CDR3 loop spans 14 amino acids. V shed 4 bases, J shed 5 bases, and the junction held 5 bases outside the gene matches. Germline V gene sequence: CDR1 MGHRA, CDR2 YSYEKL. The CDR3 region is CASSPGQGVDEQYF. CDR3 sequence (DNA): TGCGCCAGCAGCCCCGGACAGGGGGTCGACGAGCAGTACTTC.

V is TRBV6-5 and J is TRBJ2-3, with 8 bases that match TRBD2. V was pared by 0 bases and J by 6 bases, with 5 bases of the junction left unmatched. Germline loops: CDR1 MNHEY, CDR2 SVGAGI. This CDR3 comprises 15 residues. In DNA form, the CDR3 reads TGTGCCAGCAGTTACTCGAAGGCTAGCGGGGATACGCAGTATTTT. Translating gives CASSYSKASGDTQYF.

On this clone itself: Other nucleotide sequences from this sample produce the same CDR3. The chain uses TRBV6-4 and TRBJ2-3; 10 bases agree with TRBD2. The germline V gene has CDR1 MRHNA and CDR2 SNTAGT. With 2 bases clipped from V and 1 base from J, the junction kept 3 bases outside the gene matches. This CDR3 contains 16 residues. The CDR3 here is CASSDTSGGGTDTQYF. In DNA form, the CDR3 reads TGTGCCAGCAGTGACACGAGCGGGGGGGGCACAGATACGCAGTATTTT.

The chain recombines TRBV6-6 with TRBJ2-7, with TRBD1 matching 10 bases. This CDR3 spans 14 amino acids. V was pared by 5 bases and J by 3 bases, with 4 bases of the junction left unmatched. Germline V gene lookup returns CDR1 MNHNY and CDR2 SVGAGI (reference sequence). The CDR3 region is CASSRDRGHYEQYF. In nucleotides, the CDR3 is TGTGCCAGCAGTCGGGACAGGGGACACTACGAGCAGTACTTC.

The chain links TRBV28 to TRBJ2-1, with 16 positions matching TRBD2. V lost 2 bases and J lost 13; bases outside the gene matches: 14. This CDR3 region has 18 residues. Germline values: CDR1 MDHEN, CDR2 SYDVKM. The CDR3 region is CASSLAGTSGGAGREQFF. CDR3 nucleotides: TGTGCCAGCAGTTTAGCCGGGACTAGCGGGGGGGCTGGTCGAGAACAGTTCTTC. The full variable domain, in which reference TRBV28 and TRBJ2-1 provide the parts outside the CDR3, is DVKVTQSSRYLVKRTGEKVFLECVQDMDHENMFWYRQDPGLGLRLIYFSYDVKMKEKGDIPEGYSVSREKKERFSLILESASTNQTSMYLCASSLAGTSGGAGREQFFGPGTRLTVL.

A word on this clone: At one boundary the junction diverges from the germline segment, which might be a read error. The gene calls are TRBV6-1 and TRBJ1-2; D may be TRBD1 (5 bases). The CDR3 is made up of 15 amino acids. The germline V gene encodes CDR1 MNHNS and CDR2 SASEGT. The chain's CDR3 is CASSEGAGTGYGYTF. The CDR3 nucleotides read TGTGCCAGCAGCGAAGGGGCGGGGACGGGGTATGGCTACACCTTC.

This sequence joins TRBV4-1 and TRBJ1-2; 7 nucleotides agree with TRBD1. Trimming at V came to 1 base and at J to 4 bases, leaving 9 bases not matched to a gene. This CDR3 has 16 residues. Germline V gene sequence: CDR1 MGHRA, CDR2 YSYEKL. CDR3 bases: TGCGCCAGCAGCCAAGTGGGAAACAGGGGAAGCTATGGCTACACCTTC. This encodes CASSQVGNRGSYGYTF.

The sample holds one count of this clone. The chain combines TRBV4-1 with TRBJ2-7; 14 bases are a match to TRBD2. V lost 1 base to trimming and J lost 3 bases; unmatched junction nucleotides: 8. The CDR3 is 18 residues long. Per germline, CDR1 MGHRA and CDR2 YSYEKL. In nucleotides, the CDR3 is TGCGCCAGCAGCCAAGTAACCTCGGGACTAGCGGGGGACTACGAGCAGTACTTC. Residues: CASSQVTSGLAGDYEQYF.

This clone was counted once. The chain is built from TRBV6-5 and TRBJ1-2, with no clear D. Trimming removed 2 bases from V and 2 bases from J, with 12 bases in between. The CDR3 extends over 15 amino acids. Per germline, CDR1 MNHEY and CDR2 SVGAGI. The CDR3 sequence is CASSYREPRNYGYTF. The CDR3 DNA follows: TGTGCCAGCAGTTACCGGGAGCCCCGCAACTATGGCTACACCTTC.

This chain connects TRBV5-1 to TRBJ2-2, with 15 bases aligning to TRBD2. This CDR3 is 16 amino acids long. Germline CDR1 is SGHRS and CDR2 is YFSETQ. The J segment lost 5 bases and the V segment lost 3 bases, leaving 2 bases of the junction unmatched. The CDR3 region is CASSSGTSGRTGELFF. Written as DNA, the CDR3 is TGCGCCAGCAGCTCAGGGACTAGCGGGAGGACCGGGGAGCTGTTTTTT.

The chain has TRBV5-4 and TRBJ2-2; no firm D call. V was clipped by 2 bases and J by 1 base, with 6 bases between them. The CDR3 runs to 14 residues. CDR1 SGHNT and CDR2 YYREEE come from the germline V gene (reference sequence). CDR3 amino acids: CASSLPGNTGELFF. For the CDR3, the DNA is TGTGCCAGCAGCTTACCAGGGAACACCGGGGAGCTGTTTTTT.